This TCR beta chain stems from a study of shared clonotypes between healthy human individuals. The CDR3 spans 14 residues. The germline gives CDR1 MDHEN, CDR2 SYDVKM. With 4 bases removed from V and 3 bases from J, the gap between germline ends came to 10 bases. TCRdb's copy holds only in-frame clones and misses some; the assay was immunoSEQ multiplex PCR. Here the sample spans hundreds of thousands of clones, approximately 96% being singletons. As regards this clone: What it binds is not known.

Naive CD8 cells comprised CD45RO-negative, CCR7-positively selected cells, excluding terminally differentiated effector memory CD45RA+ cells. Recent vaccinations or acute infections were absent in the healthy HIV-negative adult donors. Every contributor of samples was a Caucasian grown-up residing in Nashville, Tennessee. Findings and caveats of the study: Across a few donors, naive CD4 shared roughly 5%, naive CD8 under 4%, memory CD4 roughly 2.2%, memory CD8 0.4% to 0.5%.

The sequenced sample was naive CD8+ T cells sorted from blood. The source of this sequence is a woman aged 25-40 years in good health. The chain links TRBV28 to TRBJ1-5, with a tentative D call TRBD1 (6 bases). The CDR3 region is CASSSDRPNQPQHF. The CDR3 nucleotides are TGTGCCAGCAGTTCTGACAGGCCCAATCAGCCCCAGCATTTT.